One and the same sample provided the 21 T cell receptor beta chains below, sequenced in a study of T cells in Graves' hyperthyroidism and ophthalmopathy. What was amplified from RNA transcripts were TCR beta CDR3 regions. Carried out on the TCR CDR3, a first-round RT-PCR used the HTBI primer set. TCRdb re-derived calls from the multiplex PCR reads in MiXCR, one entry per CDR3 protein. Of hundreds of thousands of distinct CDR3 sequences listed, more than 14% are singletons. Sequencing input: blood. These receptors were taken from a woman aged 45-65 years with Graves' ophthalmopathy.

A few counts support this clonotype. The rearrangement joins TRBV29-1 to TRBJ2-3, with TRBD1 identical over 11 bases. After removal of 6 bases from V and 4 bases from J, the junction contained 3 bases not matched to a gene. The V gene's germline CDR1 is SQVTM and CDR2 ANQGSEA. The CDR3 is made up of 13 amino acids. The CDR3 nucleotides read TGCAGCGTGAAGGGACAGGGGGCAGATACGCAGTATTTT. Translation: CSVKGQGADTQYF.

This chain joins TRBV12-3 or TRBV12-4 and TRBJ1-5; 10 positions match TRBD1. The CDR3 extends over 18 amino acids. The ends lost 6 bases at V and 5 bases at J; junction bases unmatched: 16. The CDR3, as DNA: TGTGCCAGCAGCCGAAGAGGCGGGACAGGGGTCATGTATCAGCCCCAGCATTTT. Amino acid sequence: CASSRRGGTGVMYQPQHF.

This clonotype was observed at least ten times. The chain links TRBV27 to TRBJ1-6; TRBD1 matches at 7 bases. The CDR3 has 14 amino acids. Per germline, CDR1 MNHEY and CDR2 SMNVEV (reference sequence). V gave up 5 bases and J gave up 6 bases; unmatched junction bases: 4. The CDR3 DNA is TGTGCCAGCAGTGTCGACAGGGTTAATTCACCCCTCCACTTT. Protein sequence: CASSVDRVNSPLHF.

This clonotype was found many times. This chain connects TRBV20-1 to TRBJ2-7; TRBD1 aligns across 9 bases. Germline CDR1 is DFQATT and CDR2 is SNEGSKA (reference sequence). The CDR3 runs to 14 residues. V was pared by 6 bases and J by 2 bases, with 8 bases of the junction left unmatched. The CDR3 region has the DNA TGCAGTGCAAGTGACAGGGGGGGGACCTACGAGCAGTACTTC. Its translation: CSASDRGGTYEQYF.

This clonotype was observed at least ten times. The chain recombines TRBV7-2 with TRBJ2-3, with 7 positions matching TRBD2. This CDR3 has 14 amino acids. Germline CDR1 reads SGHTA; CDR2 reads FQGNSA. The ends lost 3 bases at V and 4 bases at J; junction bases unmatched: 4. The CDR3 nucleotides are TGTGCCAGCAGCTTGGGAGCGGGATCAGATACGCAGTATTTT. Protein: CASSLGAGSDTQYF.

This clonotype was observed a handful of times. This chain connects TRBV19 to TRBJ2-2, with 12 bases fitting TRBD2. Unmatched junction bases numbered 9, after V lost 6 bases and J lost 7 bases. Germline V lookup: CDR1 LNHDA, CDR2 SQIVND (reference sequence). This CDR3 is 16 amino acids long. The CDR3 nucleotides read TGTGCCAGTAGCCCTAGCGGGAGGGCCTTCGGCGGGGAGCTGTTTTTT. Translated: CASSPSGRAFGGELFF.

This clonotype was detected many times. CDR3 DNA: TGCGCCAGCAGCCAAGTGGACAGGGAGAACACTGAAGCTTTCTTT. Translation gives CASSQVDRENTEAFF. The chain joins TRBV4-1 to TRBJ1-1, with 8 bases aligning to TRBD1. With 1 base clipped from V and 1 base from J, the junction kept 2 bases outside the gene matches. The V gene's germline CDR1 is MGHRA and CDR2 YSYEKL. CDR3 length equals 15 residues.

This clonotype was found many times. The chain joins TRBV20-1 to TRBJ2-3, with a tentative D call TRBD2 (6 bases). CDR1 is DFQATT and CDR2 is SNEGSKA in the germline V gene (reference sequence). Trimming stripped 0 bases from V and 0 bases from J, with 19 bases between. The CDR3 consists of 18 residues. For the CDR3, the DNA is TGCAGTGCTAGAGATGGGGGGAGTTCGACAGCGAGCACAGATACGCAGTATTTT. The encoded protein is CSARDGGSSTASTDTQYF.

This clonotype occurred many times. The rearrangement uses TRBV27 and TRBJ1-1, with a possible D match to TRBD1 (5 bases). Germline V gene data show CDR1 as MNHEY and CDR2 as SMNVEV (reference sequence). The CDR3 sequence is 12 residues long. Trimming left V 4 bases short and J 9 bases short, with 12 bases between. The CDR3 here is CASSSRTSQAFF. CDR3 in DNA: TGTGCCAGCAGTTCTAGGACATCCCAAGCTTTCTTT.

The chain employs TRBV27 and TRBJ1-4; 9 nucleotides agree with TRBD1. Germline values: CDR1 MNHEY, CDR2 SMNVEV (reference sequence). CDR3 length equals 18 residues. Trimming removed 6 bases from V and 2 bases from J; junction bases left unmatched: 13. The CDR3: CASSSEGTGTMTNEKLFF. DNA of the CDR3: TGTGCCAGCAGCTCAGAGGGGACAGGGACCATGACTAATGAAAAACTGTTTTTT.

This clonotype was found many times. The CDR3 DNA follows: TGCAGTGCTAGAGATCAGGACGGGAGGCGGTTGAATGAGCAGTTCTTC. Encoded protein: CSARDQDGRRLNEQFF. The chain employs TRBV20-1 and TRBJ2-1; 7 nucleotides match TRBD2. The CDR3 covers 16 residues. Trimming took 0 bases from V and 7 from J; bases not matched to a gene: 12. Germline CDR1 reads DFQATT; CDR2 reads SNEGSKA (reference sequence).

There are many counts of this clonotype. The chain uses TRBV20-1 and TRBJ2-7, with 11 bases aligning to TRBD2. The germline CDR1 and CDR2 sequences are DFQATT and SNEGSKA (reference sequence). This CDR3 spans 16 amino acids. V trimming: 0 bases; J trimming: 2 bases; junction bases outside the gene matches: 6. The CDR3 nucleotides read TGCAGTGCTAGAGATAGGCTAGCGGGAGGAGCCTACGAGCAGTACTTC. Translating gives CSARDRLAGGAYEQYF.

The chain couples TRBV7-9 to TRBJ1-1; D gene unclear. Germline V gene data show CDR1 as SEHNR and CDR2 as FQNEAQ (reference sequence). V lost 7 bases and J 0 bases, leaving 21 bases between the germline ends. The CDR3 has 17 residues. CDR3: CASTPAGQFIMNTEAFF. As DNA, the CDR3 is TGTGCCAGCACCCCAGCAGGTCAGTTTATAATGAACACTGAAGCTTTCTTT. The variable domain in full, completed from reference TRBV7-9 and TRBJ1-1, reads DTGVSQNPRHKITKRGQNVTFRCDPISEHNRLYWYRQTLGQGPEFLTYFQNEAQLEKSRLLSDRFSAERPKGSFSTLEIQRTEQGDSAMYLCASTPAGQFIMNTEAFFGQGTRLTVV.

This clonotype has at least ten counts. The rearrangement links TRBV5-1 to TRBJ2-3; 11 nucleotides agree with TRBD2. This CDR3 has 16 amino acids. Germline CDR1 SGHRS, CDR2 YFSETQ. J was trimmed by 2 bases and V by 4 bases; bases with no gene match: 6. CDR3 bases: TGCGCCAGCAGCACGGGACTAGCGGTCTCCACAGATACGCAGTATTTT. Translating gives CASSTGLAVSTDTQYF.

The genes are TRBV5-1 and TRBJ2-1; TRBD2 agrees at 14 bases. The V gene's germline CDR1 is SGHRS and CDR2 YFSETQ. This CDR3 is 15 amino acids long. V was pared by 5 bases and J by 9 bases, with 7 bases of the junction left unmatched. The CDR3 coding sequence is TGCGCCAGCAGGGGGGGACTAGCGGGAGAAATTGAGCAGTTCTTC. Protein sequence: CASRGGLAGEIEQFF. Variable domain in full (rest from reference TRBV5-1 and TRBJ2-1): KAGVTQTPRYLIKTRGQQVTLSCSPISGHRSVSWYQQTPGQGLQFLFEYFSETQRNKGNFPGRFSGRQFSNSRSEMNVSTLELGDSALYLCASRGGLAGEIEQFFGPGTRLTVL.

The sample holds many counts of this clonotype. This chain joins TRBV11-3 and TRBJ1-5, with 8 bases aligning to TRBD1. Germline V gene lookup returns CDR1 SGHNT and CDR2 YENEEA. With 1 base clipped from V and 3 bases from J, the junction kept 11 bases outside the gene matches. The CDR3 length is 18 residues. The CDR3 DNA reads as TGTGCCAGCAGCTTAGTCGCCGGACAGGGAAGACTCAATCAGCCCCAGCATTTT. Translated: CASSLVAGQGRLNQPQHF.

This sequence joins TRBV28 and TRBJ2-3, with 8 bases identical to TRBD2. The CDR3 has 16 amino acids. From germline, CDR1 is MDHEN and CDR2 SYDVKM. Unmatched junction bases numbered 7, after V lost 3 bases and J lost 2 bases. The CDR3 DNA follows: TGTGCCAGCAGTTTTTTCCTAGCGGGCGCCACAGATACGCAGTATTTT. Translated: CASSFFLAGATDTQYF.

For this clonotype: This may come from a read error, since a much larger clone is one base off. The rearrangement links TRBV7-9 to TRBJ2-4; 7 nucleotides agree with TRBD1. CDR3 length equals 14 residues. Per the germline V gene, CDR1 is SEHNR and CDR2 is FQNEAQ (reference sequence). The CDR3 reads CASSLFQGENTQYF. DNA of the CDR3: TGTGCCAGCAGCTTATTCCAGGGGGAAAACACTCAGTACTTC.

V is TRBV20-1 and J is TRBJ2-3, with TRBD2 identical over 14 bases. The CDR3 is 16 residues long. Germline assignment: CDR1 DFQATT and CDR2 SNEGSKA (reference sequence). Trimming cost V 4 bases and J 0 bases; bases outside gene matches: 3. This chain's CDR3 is CSANGLAGGSTDTQYF. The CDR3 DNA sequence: TGCAGTGCTAACGGACTAGCGGGAGGAAGCACAGATACGCAGTATTTT.

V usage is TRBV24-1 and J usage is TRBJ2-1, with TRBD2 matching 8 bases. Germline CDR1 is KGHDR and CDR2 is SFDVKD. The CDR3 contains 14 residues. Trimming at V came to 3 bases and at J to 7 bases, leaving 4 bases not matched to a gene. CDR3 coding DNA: TGTGCCACCAGTGATAGGAGACTAGCGAATGAGCAGTTCTTC. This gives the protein CATSDRRLANEQFF.

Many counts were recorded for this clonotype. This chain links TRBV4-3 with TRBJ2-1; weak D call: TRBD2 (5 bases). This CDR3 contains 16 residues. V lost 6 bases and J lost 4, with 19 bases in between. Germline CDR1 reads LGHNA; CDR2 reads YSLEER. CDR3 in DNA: TGCGCCAGCAGGTCGGGCGGGCTAGCCGCGTACAATGAGCAGTTCTTC. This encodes CASRSGGLAAYNEQFF.